This T cell receptor (beta chain) was profiled in a study of early T cells in non-severe SARS-CoV-2 infection. Study findings and constraints: Anti-spike CD8 specificities were favored by VDJdb matching, whose results missed private and CD4 specificities.

There are many counts of this clonotype. Its target is unknown. TCRdb recomputed calls from the 5' RACE reads with MiXCR, one row per CDR3 protein. The data show 100,000 to 130,000 distinct CDR3 sequences, 9.5% to 13% seen once. The CDR3 contains 16 residues. Germline V CDR1 and CDR2: SGHDN, FVKESK. Trimming removed 1 base from V and 4 bases from J, with 13 bases in between. The sequence was collected from an adult who was a healthcare worker with PCR-confirmed SARS-CoV-2 infection or an uninfected control (not recorded which). V and J are TRBV14 and TRBJ2-2; a weak D match, TRBD2 (5 bases). The sequenced sample was whole blood. The CDR3 region is CASSQGSALGTGELFF. The CDR3 bases are TGTGCCAGCAGCCAAGGTAGCGCCCTTGGCACCGGGGAGCTGTTTTTT.